This T cell receptor (beta chain) derives from a study of blood T cell repertoires in COVID-19. Study as a whole: Samples came from the United States, Italy and Spain, spanning acute and convalescent COVID-19. PBMCs, B-cell-depleted T cells, or T cells provided the cDNA or gDNA that made up the material.

Per the authors' pipeline: Reference gene primer amplification in the assay estimated nucleated cell counts. Produced via immunoSEQ multiplex PCR; TCRdb's table is partial and in-frame only. That table is the source of V, J and clone size, and D and trimming were worked out from the DNA. The sample carries around 65,000 clones, around three quarters recorded once. This CDR3 region has 16 residues. Germline values: CDR1 SGHNT, CDR2 YYREEE (reference sequence). V trimming: 0 bases; J trimming: 2 bases; junction bases outside the gene matches: 4. The clonotype was recovered from a man in his 60s with acute or convalescent COVID-19. Sample: peripheral blood. The J gene is TRBJ1-5, the V gene TRBV5-4, with 8 positions matching TRBD1. CDR3 in amino acids: CASSLGGQGGNQPQHF. The CDR3 region has the DNA TGTGCCAGCAGCTTGGGAGGACAGGGAGGCAATCAGCCCCAGCATTTT.